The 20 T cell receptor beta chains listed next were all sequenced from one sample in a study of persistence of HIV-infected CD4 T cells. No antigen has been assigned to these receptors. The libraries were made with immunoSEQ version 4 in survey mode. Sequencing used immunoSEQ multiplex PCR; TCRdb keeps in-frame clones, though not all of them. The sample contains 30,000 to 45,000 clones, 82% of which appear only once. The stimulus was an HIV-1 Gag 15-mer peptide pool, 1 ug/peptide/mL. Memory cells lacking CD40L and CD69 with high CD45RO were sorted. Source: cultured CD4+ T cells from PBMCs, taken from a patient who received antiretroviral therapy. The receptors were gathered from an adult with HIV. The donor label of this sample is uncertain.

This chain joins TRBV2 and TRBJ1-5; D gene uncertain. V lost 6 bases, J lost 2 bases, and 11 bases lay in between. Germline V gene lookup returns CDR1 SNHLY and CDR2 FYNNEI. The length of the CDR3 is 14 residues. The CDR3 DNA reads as TGTGCCAGCAGCACCATGACCCGCAATCAGCCCCAGCATTTT. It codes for CASSTMTRNQPQHF.

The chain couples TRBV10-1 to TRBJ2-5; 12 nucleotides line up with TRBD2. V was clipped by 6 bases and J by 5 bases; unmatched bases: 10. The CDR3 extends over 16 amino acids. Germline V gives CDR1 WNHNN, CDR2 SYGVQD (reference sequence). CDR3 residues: CASSPGTSGSLETQYF. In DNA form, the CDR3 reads TGCGCCAGCAGCCCCGGGACTAGCGGGTCCTTGGAGACCCAGTACTTC.

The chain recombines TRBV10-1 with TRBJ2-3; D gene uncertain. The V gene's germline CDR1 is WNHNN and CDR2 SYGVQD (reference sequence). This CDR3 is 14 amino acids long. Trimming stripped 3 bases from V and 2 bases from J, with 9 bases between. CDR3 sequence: CASSESAFTDTQYF. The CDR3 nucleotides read TGCGCCAGCAGTGAATCGGCTTTCACAGATACGCAGTATTTT.

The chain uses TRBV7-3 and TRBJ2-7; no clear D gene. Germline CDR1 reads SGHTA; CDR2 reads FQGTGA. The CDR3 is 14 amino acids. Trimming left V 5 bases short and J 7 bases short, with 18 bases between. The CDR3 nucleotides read TGTGCCAGCAGCCGCCCATCGGGCCCATCGGAGCAGTACTTC. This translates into CASSRPSGPSEQYF.

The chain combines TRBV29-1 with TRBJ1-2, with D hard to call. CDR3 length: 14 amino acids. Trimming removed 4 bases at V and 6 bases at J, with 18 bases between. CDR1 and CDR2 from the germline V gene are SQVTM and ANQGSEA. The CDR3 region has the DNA TGCAGCGTTGTGGGTCGGAAACAAGGAGATGGCTACACCTTC. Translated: CSVVGRKQGDGYTF.

CDR3 nucleotides: TGTGCCAGCACCCTGGGTTTAGCGGGAAGCACAGATACGCAGTATTTT. Protein: CASTLGLAGSTDTQYF. The J gene is TRBJ2-3, the V gene TRBV5-6; 8 bases match TRBD2. Trimming cost V 6 bases and J 0 bases; bases outside gene matches: 9. The CDR3 loop spans 16 amino acids. Looked up from germline, CDR1 is SGHDT and CDR2 is YYEEEE.

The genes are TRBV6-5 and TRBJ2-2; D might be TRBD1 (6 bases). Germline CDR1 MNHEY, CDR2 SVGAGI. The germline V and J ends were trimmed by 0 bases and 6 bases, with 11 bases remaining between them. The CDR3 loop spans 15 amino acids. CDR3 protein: CASSYSRDNSGELFF. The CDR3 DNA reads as TGTGCCAGCAGTTACTCACGGGACAATTCCGGGGAGCTGTTTTTT.

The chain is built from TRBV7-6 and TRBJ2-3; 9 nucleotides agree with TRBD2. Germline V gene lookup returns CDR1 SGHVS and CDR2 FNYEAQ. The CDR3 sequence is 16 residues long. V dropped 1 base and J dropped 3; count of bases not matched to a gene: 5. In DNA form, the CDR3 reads TGTGCCAGCAGCTTAGGGGCTAGCGGGGTTACAGATACGCAGTATTTT. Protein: CASSLGASGVTDTQYF.

The CDR3 reads CASSKSETGKTEAFF. The CDR3 nucleotides are TGTGCCAGTAGTAAATCCGAGACAGGGAAAACTGAAGCTTTCTTT. The genes are TRBV19 and TRBJ1-1; 7 nucleotides align to TRBD1. The trim removed 4 bases at V and 5 bases at J, leaving 10 bases unmatched. Germline-derived CDR1 and CDR2 are LNHDA and SQIVND (reference sequence). The CDR3 loop spans 15 amino acids.

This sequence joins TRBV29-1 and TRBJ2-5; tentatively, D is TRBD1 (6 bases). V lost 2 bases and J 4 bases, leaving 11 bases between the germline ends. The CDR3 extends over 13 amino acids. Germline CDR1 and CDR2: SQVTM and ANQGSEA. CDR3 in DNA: TGCAGCGTTGAACTTAAGGGGGTAGAGACCCAGTACTTC. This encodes CSVELKGVETQYF.

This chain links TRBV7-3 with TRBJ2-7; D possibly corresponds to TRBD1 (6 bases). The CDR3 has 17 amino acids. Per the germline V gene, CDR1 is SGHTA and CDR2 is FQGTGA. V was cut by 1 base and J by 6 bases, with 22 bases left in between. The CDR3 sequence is CASSLSVSGTNSLEQYF. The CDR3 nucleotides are TGTGCCAGCAGCTTAAGTGTGTCAGGGACAAACTCTCTCGAGCAGTACTTC.

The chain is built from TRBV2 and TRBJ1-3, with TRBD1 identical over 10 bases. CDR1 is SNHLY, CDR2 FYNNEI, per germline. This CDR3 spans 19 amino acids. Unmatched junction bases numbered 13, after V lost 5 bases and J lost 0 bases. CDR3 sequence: CASSSLGTGVLRSGNTIYF. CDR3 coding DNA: TGTGCCAGCAGTTCTCTCGGGACAGGGGTTCTACGCTCTGGAAACACCATATATTTT. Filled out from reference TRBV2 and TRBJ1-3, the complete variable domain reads EPEVTQTPSHQVTQMGQEVILRCVPISNHLYFYWYRQILGQKVEFLVSFYNNEISEKSEIFDDQFSVERPDGSNFTLKIRSTKLEDSAMYFCASSSLGTGVLRSGNTIYFGEGSWLTVV.

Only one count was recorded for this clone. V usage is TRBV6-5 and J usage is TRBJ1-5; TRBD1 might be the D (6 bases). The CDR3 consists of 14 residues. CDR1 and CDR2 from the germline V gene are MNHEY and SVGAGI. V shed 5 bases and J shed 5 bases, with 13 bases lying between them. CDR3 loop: CASSPPDSYQPQHF. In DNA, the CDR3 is TGTGCCAGCAGTCCCCCGGACAGCTATCAGCCCCAGCATTTT.

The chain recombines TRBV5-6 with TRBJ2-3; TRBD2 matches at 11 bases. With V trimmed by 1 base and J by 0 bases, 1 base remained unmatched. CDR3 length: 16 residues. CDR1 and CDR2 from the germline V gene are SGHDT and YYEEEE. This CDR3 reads CASSLRLAGSTDTQYF. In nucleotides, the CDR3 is TGTGCCAGCAGCTTGAGACTAGCGGGGAGCACAGATACGCAGTATTTT.

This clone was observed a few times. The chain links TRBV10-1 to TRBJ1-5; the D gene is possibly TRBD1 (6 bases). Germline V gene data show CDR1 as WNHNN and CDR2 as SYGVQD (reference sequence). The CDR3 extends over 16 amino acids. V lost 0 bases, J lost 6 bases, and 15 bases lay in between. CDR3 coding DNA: TGCGCCAGCAGTGAGTCGAGGCTAGGGGGGCCTCAGCCCCAGCATTTT. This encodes CASSESRLGGPQPQHF.

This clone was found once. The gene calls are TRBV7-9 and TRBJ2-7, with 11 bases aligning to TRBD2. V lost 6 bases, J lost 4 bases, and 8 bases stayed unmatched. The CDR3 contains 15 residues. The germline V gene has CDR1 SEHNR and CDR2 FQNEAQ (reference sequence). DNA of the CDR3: TGTGCCAGCAGTTACCGCGGGACTAGCGGATACGAGCAGTACTTC. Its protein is CASSYRGTSGYEQYF.

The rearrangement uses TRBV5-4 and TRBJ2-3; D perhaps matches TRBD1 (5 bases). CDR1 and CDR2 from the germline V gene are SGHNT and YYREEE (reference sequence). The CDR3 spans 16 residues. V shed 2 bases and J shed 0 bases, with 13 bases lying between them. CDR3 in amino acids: CASSLMTAPSTDTQYF. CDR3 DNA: TGTGCCAGCAGCTTAATGACAGCCCCTAGCACAGATACGCAGTATTTT.

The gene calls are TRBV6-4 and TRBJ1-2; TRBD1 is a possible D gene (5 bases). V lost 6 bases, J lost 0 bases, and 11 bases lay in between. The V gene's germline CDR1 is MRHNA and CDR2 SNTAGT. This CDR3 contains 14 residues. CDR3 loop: CASRRDRANYGYTF. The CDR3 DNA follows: TGTGCCAGCAGGCGGGACCGAGCTAACTATGGCTACACCTTC.

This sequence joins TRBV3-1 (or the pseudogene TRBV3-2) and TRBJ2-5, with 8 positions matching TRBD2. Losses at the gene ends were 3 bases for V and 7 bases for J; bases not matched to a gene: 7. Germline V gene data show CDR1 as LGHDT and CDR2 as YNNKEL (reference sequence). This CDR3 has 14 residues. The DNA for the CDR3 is TGTGCCAGCAGCCATGTCCGGGGGGGAGGGACCCAGTACTTC. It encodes CASSHVRGGGTQYF.

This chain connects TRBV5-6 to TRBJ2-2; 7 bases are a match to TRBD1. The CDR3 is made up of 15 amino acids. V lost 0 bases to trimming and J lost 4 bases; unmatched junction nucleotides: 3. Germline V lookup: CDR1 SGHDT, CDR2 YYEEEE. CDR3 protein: CASSLETGITGELFF. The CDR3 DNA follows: TGTGCCAGCAGCTTGGAGACAGGGATCACCGGGGAGCTGTTTTTT.